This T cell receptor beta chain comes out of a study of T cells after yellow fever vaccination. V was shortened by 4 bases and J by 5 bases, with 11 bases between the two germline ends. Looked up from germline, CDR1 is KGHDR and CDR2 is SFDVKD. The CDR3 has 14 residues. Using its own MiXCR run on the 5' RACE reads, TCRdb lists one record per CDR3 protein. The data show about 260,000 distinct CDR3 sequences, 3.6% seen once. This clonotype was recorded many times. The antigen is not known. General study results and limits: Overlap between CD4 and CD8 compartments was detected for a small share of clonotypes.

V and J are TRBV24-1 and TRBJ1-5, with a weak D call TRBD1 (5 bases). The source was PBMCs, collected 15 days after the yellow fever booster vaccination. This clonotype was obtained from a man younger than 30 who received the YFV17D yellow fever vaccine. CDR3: CATSDAGTYQPQHF. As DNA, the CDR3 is TGTGCCACCAGTGACGCGGGGACGTATCAGCCCCAGCATTTT.